The next 12 T cell receptor beta chains were all read from a single sample in a study of T cells of healthy individuals. A single record per CDR3 protein comes from TCRdb applying MiXCR to the 5' RACE reads. This sample yields 35,000 to 45,000 distinct CDR3 sequences, of which about 4.2% are seen a single time; about 10% belongs to the top ten. These receptors all come from a human donor in good health.

This clonotype was detected many times. The rearrangement uses TRBV5-5 and TRBJ2-1, with D possibly called TRBD1 or TRBD2 (5 bases each). The CDR3 spans 16 residues. V lost 5 bases and J 0 bases, leaving 15 bases between the germline ends. The germline V gene has CDR1 SGHKS and CDR2 YYEKEE (reference sequence). As DNA, the CDR3 is TGTGCCAGCAGTCCATCGGGACGGAGCTCCTACAATGAGCAGTTCTTC. It codes for CASSPSGRSSYNEQFF.

This clonotype was seen a few times. J is TRBJ2-7 and V is TRBV6-2 or TRBV6-3; 12 positions match TRBD2. This CDR3 region has 14 residues. With 7 bases clipped from V and 4 bases from J, the junction kept 5 bases outside the gene matches. The germline V gene has CDR1 MNHEY and CDR2 SVGEGT. CDR3 nucleotide sequence: TGTGCCAGCACTACTAGCGGGGGGAGTTACGAGCAGTACTTC. Its translation is CASTTSGGSYEQYF.

This clonotype appeared a few times. The rearrangement links TRBV6-4 to TRBJ2-3; 12 nucleotides line up with TRBD2. V lost 3 bases to trimming and J lost 5 bases; unmatched junction nucleotides: 3. The germline CDR1 and CDR2 sequences are MRHNA and SNTAGT. There are 15 residues in the CDR3. The CDR3 coding sequence is TGTGCCAGCAGTGAACTAGCGGGAGGTGAAGATACGCAGTATTTT. This gives the protein CASSELAGGEDTQYF.

This clonotype occurred many times. The V gene is TRBV6-6, the J gene TRBJ2-7; the match to TRBD2 covers 10 bases. This CDR3 spans 16 amino acids. Germline values: CDR1 MNHNY, CDR2 SVGAGI (reference sequence). V dropped 5 bases and J dropped 5; count of bases not matched to a gene: 12. CDR3 sequence: CASSTSTSGEFHEQYF. CDR3 bases: TGTGCCAGCAGTACATCTACTAGCGGGGAGTTCCACGAGCAGTACTTC.

This clonotype was counted many times. The rearrangement links TRBV5-1 to TRBJ2-7; 9 nucleotides align to TRBD1. This CDR3 has 16 residues. V dropped 4 bases and J dropped 4; count of bases not matched to a gene: 12. Per germline, CDR1 SGHRS and CDR2 YFSETQ. CDR3 DNA sequence: TGCGCCAGCAGCCTCGAACCGGGACAGGGCTCATACGAGCAGTACTTC. Translation: CASSLEPGQGSYEQYF. The full variable domain, with the rest looked up from reference TRBV5-1 and TRBJ2-7, is KAGVTQTPRYLIKTRGQQVTLSCSPISGHRSVSWYQQTPGQGLQFLFEYFSETQRNKGNFPGRFSGRQFSNSRSEMNVSTLELGDSALYLCASSLEPGQGSYEQYFGPGTRLTVT.

This clonotype was counted a few times. V gene TRBV20-1 combines with J gene TRBJ2-5; D is perhaps TRBD1 or TRBD2 (5 bases each). V gave up 6 bases and J gave up 2 bases, with 19 bases separating them. CDR3 size: 15 residues. Germline V gene lookup returns CDR1 DFQATT and CDR2 SNEGSKA (reference sequence). The CDR3 reads CSAVGSGTSQETQYF. Written as DNA, the CDR3 is TGCAGTGCCGTGGGATCCGGGACGTCTCAAGAGACCCAGTACTTC.

DNA for the CDR3: TGTGCCAGCGCATCCGGGACAGGGAAACGCAATCAGCCCCAGCATTTT. As protein: CASASGTGKRNQPQHF. The chain couples TRBV6-4 to TRBJ1-5, with 9 positions matching TRBD1. There are 16 residues in the CDR3. V lost 8 bases to trimming and J lost 2 bases; unmatched junction nucleotides: 10. Per the germline V gene, CDR1 is MRHNA and CDR2 is SNTAGT.

This clonotype was recorded many times. The chain employs TRBV5-1 and TRBJ2-3, with unresolved D. Deletions cut 2 bases from V and 2 bases from J, with 6 bases between. Germline assignment: CDR1 SGHRS and CDR2 YFSETQ. The CDR3 has 13 residues. The CDR3 coding sequence is TGCGCCAGCAGCTTCGGTAACACAGATACGCAGTATTTT. Translated, it gives CASSFGNTDTQYF.

This clonotype was recorded many times. The J gene is TRBJ1-2, the V gene TRBV6-5, with TRBD1 matching over 7 bases. Germline CDR1 is MNHEY and CDR2 is SVGAGI. With 8 bases clipped from V and 1 base from J, the junction kept 10 bases outside the gene matches. The CDR3 runs to 15 residues. CDR3 sequence: CASGSGGVDNYGYTF. CDR3 coding DNA: TGTGCCAGCGGGTCAGGGGGTGTAGATAACTATGGCTACACCTTC.

There are many counts of this clonotype. The V gene is TRBV7-2, the J gene TRBJ1-1; tentatively, D is TRBD1 (5 bases). Trimming left V 5 bases short and J 7 bases short, with 17 bases between. This CDR3 has 14 amino acids. The V gene's germline CDR1 is SGHTA and CDR2 FQGNSA. As DNA, the CDR3 is TGTGCCAGCAGCCCTAGGAGAGGGGCGATTGAAGCTTTCTTT. Amino acid sequence: CASSPRRGAIEAFF.

Ten or more counts support this clonotype. V is TRBV3-1 and J is TRBJ1-6, with 7 bases aligning to TRBD1. The junction had 8 bases not matched to a gene; V was cut back by 4 bases and J by 8 bases. Germline CDR1 LGHDT, CDR2 YNNKEL (reference sequence). This CDR3 region has 15 residues. The CDR3 coding sequence is TGTGCCAGCAGCCGTAGTCCCGGGACAGATTCACCCCTCCACTTT. Translating it yields CASSRSPGTDSPLHF.

The chain combines TRBV4-1 with TRBJ2-1, with 12 bases fitting TRBD2. CDR1 is MGHRA and CDR2 is YSYEKL in the germline V gene. The CDR3 spans 17 residues. V trimming: 0 bases; J trimming: 4 bases; junction bases outside the gene matches: 4. CDR3 nucleotide sequence: TGCGCCAGCAGCCAAGAGCGTCTAGCGGGGGGGTACAATGAGCAGTTCTTC. Translation: CASSQERLAGGYNEQFF.